The next 27 T cell receptor beta chains were all read from a single sample in a study of breast tumors, draining lymph nodes, adjacent tissues. MiXCR, applied by TCRdb to the multiplex PCR reads, yields one record per CDR3 protein. The sample consists of tens of thousands of distinct CDR3 sequences, about 23% of them appearing once. Specimen: breast tumor tissue. The source is a female donor with breast cancer. Some clones in this sample may be carry-over from other donors' samples.

This clonotype was seen many times. The chain carries TRBV20-1 and TRBJ2-7; 7 bases match TRBD1. Germline lookup yields CDR1 DFQATT and CDR2 SNEGSKA (reference sequence). The CDR3 runs 14 residues. V trimming: 1 base; J trimming: 5 bases; junction bases outside the gene matches: 8. CDR3 sequence reads: CSARVRGTWDEQYF. As DNA, the CDR3 is TGCAGTGCTAGAGTCAGGGGGACGTGGGACGAGCAGTACTTC.

This clonotype was picked up many times. The chain is built from TRBV3-1 and TRBJ1-6, with D perhaps matching TRBD1 (6 bases). Germline V gene lookup returns CDR1 LGHDT and CDR2 YNNKEL (reference sequence). V gave up 1 base and J gave up 7 bases, with 14 bases separating them. CDR3 length: 16 residues. CDR3 residues: CASSQGSAGVNSPLHF. CDR3 DNA: TGTGCCAGCAGCCAAGGGTCAGCAGGGGTCAATTCACCCCTCCACTTT. The complete variable domain, with remaining parts taken from reference TRBV3-1 and TRBJ1-6, reads DTAVSQTPKYLVTQMGNDKSIKCEQNLGHDTMYWYKQDSKKFLKIMFSYNNKELIINETVPNRFSPKSPDKAHLNLHINSLELGDSAVYFCASSQGSAGVNSPLHFGNGTRLTVT.

This clonotype was seen many times. J is TRBJ2-1 and V is TRBV7-8, with D possibly being TRBD1 (7 bases). The CDR3 totals 15 residues. V shed 4 bases and J shed 4 bases, with 14 bases lying between them. Germline V gene lookup returns CDR1 SGHVS and CDR2 FQNEAQ. In DNA, the CDR3 is TGTGCCAGCAGCTGGGGGGACAGACCTTACAATGAGCAGTTCTTC. Translated, it gives CASSWGDRPYNEQFF.

J is TRBJ2-3 and V is TRBV28, with a possible D match to TRBD1 (7 bases). The CDR3 has 16 amino acids. V was shortened by 3 bases and J by 1 base, with 14 bases between the two germline ends. Germline assignment: CDR1 MDHEN and CDR2 SYDVKM. CDR3 loop: CASSFQAGGRTDTQYF. The DNA for the CDR3 is TGTGCCAGCAGTTTTCAGGCAGGGGGGCGCACAGATACGCAGTATTTT.

As for this clonotype: A single base separates this from a much larger clone, so it may be a read error. V usage is TRBV6-1 and J usage is TRBJ1-5; the D is unclear. This CDR3 has 11 amino acids. In germline, CDR1 is MNHNS, CDR2 SASEGT. The CDR3 DNA reads TGTACCAGCAGTGACTATCAGCCCCAGCATTTT. This gives the protein CTSSDYQPQHF.

CDR3: CASSQVRGTSYNEQFF. CDR3 bases: TGCGCCAGCAGCCAAGTTCGGGGGACTTCCTACAATGAGCAGTTCTTC. The chain is built from TRBV4-1 and TRBJ2-1; the D gene is possibly TRBD2 (6 bases). The germline V gene encodes CDR1 MGHRA and CDR2 YSYEKL. This CDR3 spans 16 amino acids. Trimming stripped 1 base from V and 1 base from J, with 11 bases between.

Ten or more counts support this clonotype. The gene calls are TRBV20-1 and TRBJ2-7; 8 bases align to TRBD1. The CDR3 is 14 residues long. Germline CDR1 reads DFQATT; CDR2 reads SNEGSKA (reference sequence). Trimming took 6 bases from V and 4 from J; bases not matched to a gene: 11. In nucleotides, the CDR3 is TGCAGTGCGTCCGGGACAGGTTATCGGTACGAGCAGTACTTC. Its protein is CSASGTGYRYEQYF.

The genes are TRBV9 and TRBJ2-1; 9 bases are a match to TRBD2. After removal of 0 bases from V and 7 bases from J, the junction contained 17 bases not matched to a gene. This CDR3 contains 19 residues. The germline CDR1 and CDR2 sequences are SGDLS and YYNGEE. The CDR3 here is CASSVVVDRAGGLNNEQFF. The CDR3 DNA follows: TGTGCCAGCAGCGTAGTGGTTGATCGGGCGGGAGGGTTAAATAATGAGCAGTTCTTC.

This clonotype has at least ten counts. This sequence joins TRBV7-2 and TRBJ2-1; TRBD2 is a possible D gene (5 bases). There are 17 residues in the CDR3. V lost 5 bases, J lost 4 bases, and 21 bases lay in between. Germline values: CDR1 SGHTA, CDR2 FQGNSA. The CDR3 DNA sequence: TGTGCCAGCAGCGGAGGACGTCAGCGCACAACTTACAATGAGCAGTTCTTC. Amino acids: CASSGGRQRTTYNEQFF.

There are many counts of this clonotype. Here the CDR3 reads CASSQGRGEKLFF. CDR3 DNA sequence: TGTGCCAGCTCACAGGGGCGCGGTGAAAAACTGTTTTTT. The J gene is TRBJ1-4, the V gene TRBV19; 7 bases map to TRBD1. The CDR3 has 13 amino acids. V was clipped by 9 bases and J by 7 bases; unmatched bases: 8. Germline CDR1 and CDR2: LNHDA and SQIVND (reference sequence).

V is TRBV6-6 and J is TRBJ1-1, with a weak D call TRBD1 (5 bases). This CDR3 is built from 14 residues. V dropped 6 bases and J dropped 1 base, with 12 bases sitting between them. Germline V gene lookup returns CDR1 MNHNY and CDR2 SVGAGI (reference sequence). In nucleotides, the CDR3 is TGTGCCAGCAGCATGGGACGGCCGAACACTGAAGCTTTCTTT. Its translation is CASSMGRPNTEAFF.

As for this clonotype: This may come from a read error, since a much larger clone is one base off. The chain links TRBV5-1 to TRBJ2-2; 7 bases agree with TRBD2. The germline V gene has CDR1 SGHRS and CDR2 YFSETQ. There are 15 residues in the CDR3. CDR3 in DNA: TGCGCCAGCAGCTTGGCCAGGGAGGGCCTAGGGGAGCCGTTTTTT. It specifies CASSLAREGLGEPFF.

The sample holds many counts of this clonotype. The chain combines TRBV6-5 with TRBJ2-5, with D perhaps matching TRBD1 (6 bases). Trimming stripped 2 bases from V and 2 bases from J, with 9 bases between. The germline gives CDR1 MNHEY, CDR2 SVGAGI. The CDR3 is 14 residues long. This CDR3 is CASSYLGQQETQYF. As DNA, the CDR3 is TGTGCCAGCAGTTACCTAGGACAGCAAGAGACCCAGTACTTC.

There are many counts of this clonotype. The chain employs TRBV5-8 and TRBJ2-5; 14 bases agree with TRBD2. CDR1 SGHTS and CDR2 YDEGEE come from the germline V gene. J gave up 4 bases and V 4 bases, and 6 bases lay outside the gene matches. The CDR3 runs to 16 residues. The CDR3 nucleotides are TGTGCCAGCAGCAAAGGGACTAGCGGGAGTCGAGAGACCCAGTACTTC. This sequence encodes CASSKGTSGSRETQYF.

This clonotype was recorded once. Because it lacks the conserved phenylalanine or tryptophan at the end, this CDR3 is likely a read error. The genes are TRBV4-1 and TRBJ1-5; no definite D call. This CDR3 is built from 15 residues. CDR1 and CDR2 (germline): MGHRA, YSYEKL. V lost 0 bases and J lost 2, with 8 bases in between. CDR3 residues: CASSQEGSGNQPQHI. DNA of the CDR3: TGCGCCAGCAGCCAAGAGGGATCTGGCAATCAGCCCCAGCATATT.

This clonotype was seen more than once but under ten times. This chain links TRBV7-3 with TRBJ2-1, with a possible D match to TRBD2 (7 bases). CDR3 size: 15 residues. Germline CDR1 is SGHTA and CDR2 is FQGTGA. V was clipped by 1 base and J by 6 bases, with 13 bases between them. The chain's CDR3 is CASSLRAGAGNEQFF. The CDR3 nucleotides read TGTGCCAGCAGCTTAAGGGCGGGGGCGGGCAATGAGCAGTTCTTC.

About this clonotype itself: This may arise from a read error, as a much more abundant clone is one base away. The chain combines TRBV6-1 with TRBJ2-2; D is ambiguous. Trimming took off 3 bases at V and 9 bases at J, with 11 bases between the two ends. This CDR3 has 13 amino acids. CDR1 is MNHNS, CDR2 SASEGT, per germline. Here the CDR3 DNA reads TGTGCCAGCAGTGAGACGAGAACCAGGGAGCTGTTTTTT. Residues: CASSETRTRELFF.

This clonotype appeared many times. This sequence joins TRBV29-1 and TRBJ1-4; TRBD1 aligns across 9 bases. Germline CDR1 is SQVTM and CDR2 is ANQGSEA. The CDR3 has 14 amino acids. Germline trimming cut 4 bases from V and 1 base from J; bases unmatched to any gene: 1. The CDR3 nucleotides are TGCAGCGTTGCGACAGGGGGAACTAATGAAAAACTGTTTTTT. Translation: CSVATGGTNEKLFF.

This clonotype was detected a few times. The CDR3 bases are TGTGCCAGCAGCCGACAGAGCTCCTCCACAGATACGCAGTATTTT. Translating gives CASSRQSSSTDTQYF. The rearrangement uses TRBV9 and TRBJ2-3, with a tentative D call TRBD1 (5 bases). This CDR3 spans 15 amino acids. Trimming removed 4 bases from V and 2 bases from J, with 14 bases in between. Germline V gives CDR1 SGDLS, CDR2 YYNGEE.

This clonotype was detected many times. J is TRBJ2-5 and V is TRBV5-1, with D possibly matching TRBD1 (6 bases). The CDR3 runs to 14 residues. Germline CDR1 and CDR2: SGHRS and YFSETQ. Trimming took off 1 base at V and 4 bases at J, with 11 bases between the two ends. The CDR3 DNA sequence: TGCGCCAGCAGCTTGAGTGACAGGCTAGAGACCCAGTACTTC. Its protein product is CASSLSDRLETQYF. Using reference TRBV5-1 and TRBJ2-5 for the parts outside the CDR3, the full variable domain is KAGVTQTPRYLIKTRGQQVTLSCSPISGHRSVSWYQQTPGQGLQFLFEYFSETQRNKGNFPGRFSGRQFSNSRSEMNVSTLELGDSALYLCASSLSDRLETQYFGPGTRLLVL.

The rearrangement joins TRBV7-2 to TRBJ1-2; D possibly corresponds to TRBD1 (5 bases). The CDR3 is 15 residues long. The V and J ends lost 7 bases and 10 bases respectively, with 25 bases between them. Germline CDR1 SGHTA, CDR2 FQGNSA. In DNA, the CDR3 is TGTGCCAGCATGGGCAGCCGGGGGGTCCGGCATGACTACACCTTC. It codes for CASMGSRGVRHDYTF.

In its sample, this clonotype was seen many times. The rearrangement links TRBV6-5 to TRBJ2-5; TRBD2 matches 14 bases. The CDR3 has 18 amino acids. Looked up from germline, CDR1 is MNHEY and CDR2 is SVGAGI. Trimming at V came to 6 bases and at J to 5 bases, leaving 14 bases not matched to a gene. In DNA, the CDR3 is TGTGCCAGCAGCCGCACCCCGACTAGCGGGAGGGCTTGGGAGACCCAGTACTTC. As protein: CASSRTPTSGRAWETQYF.

In its sample, this clonotype was seen once. The CDR3 bases are TGTGCCAGTAGGACGGACCGAGGGGATAATCAGCCCCAGCATTTT. This translates into CASRTDRGDNQPQHF. The chain carries TRBV19 and TRBJ1-5; possible D gene TRBD1, 5 bases. Germline V gene data show CDR1 as LNHDA and CDR2 as SQIVND (reference sequence). The V and J ends lost 6 bases and 4 bases respectively, with 16 bases between them. The CDR3 sequence is 15 residues long.

This clonotype was picked up many times. In DNA form, the CDR3 reads TGCGCCAGCAGCCAAGAGGGCTTAACCGAGCAGTTCTTC. It specifies CASSQEGLTEQFF. The chain links TRBV4-1 to TRBJ2-1; no firm D call. The V end lost 0 bases, the J end lost 10 bases, and 10 bases lay between the germline ends. CDR3 length: 13 amino acids. From germline, CDR1 is MGHRA and CDR2 YSYEKL.

This clonotype was picked up many times. The rearrangement joins TRBV4-1 to TRBJ2-7; D gene unclear. V was cut by 0 bases and J by 6 bases, with 9 bases left in between. Germline V lookup: CDR1 MGHRA, CDR2 YSYEKL. The CDR3 runs to 13 residues. CDR3: CASSQDPGGEQYF. CDR3 DNA: TGCGCCAGCAGCCAAGACCCGGGTGGCGAGCAGTACTTC.

Remarks on this clonotype: A much more abundant neighbour one base away suggests this may be a read error. The rearrangement joins TRBV7-3 to TRBJ2-1; no clear D. The germline V gene has CDR1 SGHTA and CDR2 FQGTGA. The CDR3 is 14 amino acids. V was cut by 7 bases and J by 6 bases, with 16 bases left in between. CDR3 nucleotides: TGTGCCAGCACCTCCGGGTCCCAAACCAATGAGCAGTTCTTC. Amino acid sequence: CASTSGSQTNEQFF.

Many counts were recorded for this clonotype. Sequence at one end of the junction differs from germline and may be a read error. The J gene is TRBJ1-3, the V gene TRBV5-1; D is uncertain. The CDR3 sequence is 14 residues long. Germline lookup yields CDR1 SGHRS and CDR2 YFSETQ. CDR3 sequence: CASREGLSGNAIYF. CDR3 DNA sequence: TGCGCCAGCAGGGAAGGACTCTCAGGAAACGCCATATATTTT.